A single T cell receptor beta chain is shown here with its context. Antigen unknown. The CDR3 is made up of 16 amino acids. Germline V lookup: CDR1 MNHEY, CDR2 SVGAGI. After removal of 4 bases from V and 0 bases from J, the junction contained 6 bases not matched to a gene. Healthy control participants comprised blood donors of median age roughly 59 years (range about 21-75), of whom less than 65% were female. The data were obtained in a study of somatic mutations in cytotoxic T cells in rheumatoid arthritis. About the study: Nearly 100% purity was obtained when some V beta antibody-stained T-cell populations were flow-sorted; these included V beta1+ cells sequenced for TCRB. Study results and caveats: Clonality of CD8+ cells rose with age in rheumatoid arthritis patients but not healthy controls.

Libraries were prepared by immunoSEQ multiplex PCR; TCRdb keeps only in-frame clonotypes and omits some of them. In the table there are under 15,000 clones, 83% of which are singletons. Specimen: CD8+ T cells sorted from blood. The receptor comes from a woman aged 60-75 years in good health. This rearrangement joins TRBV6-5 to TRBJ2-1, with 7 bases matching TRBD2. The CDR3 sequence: CASSSGRGNSYNEQFF. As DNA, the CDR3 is TGTGCCAGCAGTTCAGGGCGGGGGAACTCCTACAATGAGCAGTTCTTC.